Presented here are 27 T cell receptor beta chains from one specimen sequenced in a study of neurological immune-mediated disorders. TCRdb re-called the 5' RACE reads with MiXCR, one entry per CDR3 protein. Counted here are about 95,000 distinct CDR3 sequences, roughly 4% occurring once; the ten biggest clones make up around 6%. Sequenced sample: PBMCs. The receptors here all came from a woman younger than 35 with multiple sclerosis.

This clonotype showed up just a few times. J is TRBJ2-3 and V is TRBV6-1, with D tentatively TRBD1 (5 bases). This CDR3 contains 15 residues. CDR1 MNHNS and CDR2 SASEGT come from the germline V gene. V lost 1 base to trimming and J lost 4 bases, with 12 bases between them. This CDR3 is CASSEVWTYPDTQYF. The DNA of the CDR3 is TGTGCCAGCAGTGAAGTTTGGACATACCCAGATACGCAGTATTTT.

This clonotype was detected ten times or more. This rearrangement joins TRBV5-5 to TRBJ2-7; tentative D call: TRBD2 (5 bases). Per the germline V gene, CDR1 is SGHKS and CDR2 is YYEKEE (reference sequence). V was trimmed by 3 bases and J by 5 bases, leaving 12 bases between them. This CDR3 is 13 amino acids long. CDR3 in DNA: TGTGCCAGCAGCTACCGGGAAATGGACGAGCAGTACTTC. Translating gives CASSYREMDEQYF.

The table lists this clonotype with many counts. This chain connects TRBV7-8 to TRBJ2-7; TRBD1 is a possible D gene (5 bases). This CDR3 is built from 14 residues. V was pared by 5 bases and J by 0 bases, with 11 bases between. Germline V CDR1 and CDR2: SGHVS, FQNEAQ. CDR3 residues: CASSPRQSSYEQYF. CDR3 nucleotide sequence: TGTGCCAGCAGCCCGCGACAGAGCTCCTACGAGCAGTACTTC.

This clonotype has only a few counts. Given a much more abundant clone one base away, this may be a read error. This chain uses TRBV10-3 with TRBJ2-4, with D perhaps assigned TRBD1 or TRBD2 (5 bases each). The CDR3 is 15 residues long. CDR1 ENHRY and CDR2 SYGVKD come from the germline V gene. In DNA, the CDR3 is TGTGCCATCAGTGAGTCTGGGGGTGCCAAAAAAATTCAGTACTTC. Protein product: CAISESGGAKKIQYF.

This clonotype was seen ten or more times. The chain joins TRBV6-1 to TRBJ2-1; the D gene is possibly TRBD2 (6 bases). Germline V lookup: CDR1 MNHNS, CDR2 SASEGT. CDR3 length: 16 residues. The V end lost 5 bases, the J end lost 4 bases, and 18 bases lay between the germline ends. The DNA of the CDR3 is TGTGCCAGCAGTAGAGGGTATTGGGGGGATTACAATGAGCAGTTCTTC. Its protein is CASSRGYWGDYNEQFF.

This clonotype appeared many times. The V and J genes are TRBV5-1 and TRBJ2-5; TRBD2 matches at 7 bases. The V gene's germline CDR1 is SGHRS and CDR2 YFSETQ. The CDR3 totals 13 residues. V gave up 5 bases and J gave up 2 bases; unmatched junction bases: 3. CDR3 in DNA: TGCGCCAGCAGAGCGGGGTTTCAAGAGACCCAGTACTTC. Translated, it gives CASRAGFQETQYF.

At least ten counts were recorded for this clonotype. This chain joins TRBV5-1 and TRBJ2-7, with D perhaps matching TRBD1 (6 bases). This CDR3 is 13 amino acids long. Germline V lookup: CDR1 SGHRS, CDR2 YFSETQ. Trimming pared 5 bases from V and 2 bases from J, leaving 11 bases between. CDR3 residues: CASSRDTPYEQYF. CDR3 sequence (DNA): TGCGCCAGCAGTCGGGACACCCCCTACGAGCAGTACTTC. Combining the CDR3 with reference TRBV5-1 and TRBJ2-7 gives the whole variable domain KAGVTQTPRYLIKTRGQQVTLSCSPISGHRSVSWYQQTPGQGLQFLFEYFSETQRNKGNFPGRFSGRQFSNSRSEMNVSTLELGDSALYLCASSRDTPYEQYFGPGTRLTVT.

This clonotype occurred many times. CDR3 in DNA: TGCGCCAGCAGCTTGGGCAGGGGGGACACTGAAGCTTTCTTT. Its translation is CASSLGRGDTEAFF. V is TRBV5-1 and J is TRBJ1-1; 7 bases align to TRBD1. Germline trimming cut 0 bases from V and 3 bases from J; bases unmatched to any gene: 2. CDR1 is SGHRS and CDR2 is YFSETQ in the germline V gene. The CDR3 has 14 residues. The full variable domain, with the rest looked up from reference TRBV5-1 and TRBJ1-1, is KAGVTQTPRYLIKTRGQQVTLSCSPISGHRSVSWYQQTPGQGLQFLFEYFSETQRNKGNFPGRFSGRQFSNSRSEMNVSTLELGDSALYLCASSLGRGDTEAFFGQGTRLTVV.

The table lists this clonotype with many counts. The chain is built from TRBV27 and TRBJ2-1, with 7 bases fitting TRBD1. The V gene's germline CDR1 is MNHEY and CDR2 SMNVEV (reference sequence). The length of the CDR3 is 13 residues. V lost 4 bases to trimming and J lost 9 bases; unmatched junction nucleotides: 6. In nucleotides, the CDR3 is TGTGCCAGCAGTTATACAGGGGATATTGAGCAGTTCTTC. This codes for CASSYTGDIEQFF.

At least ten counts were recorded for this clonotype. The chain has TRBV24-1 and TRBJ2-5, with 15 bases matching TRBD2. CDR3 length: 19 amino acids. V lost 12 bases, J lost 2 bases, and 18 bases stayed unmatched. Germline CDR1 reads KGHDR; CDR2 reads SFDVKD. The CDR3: CAQTWVGLAGGPAQETQYF. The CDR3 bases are TGTGCCCAAACCTGGGTCGGACTAGCGGGAGGGCCGGCTCAAGAGACCCAGTACTTC.

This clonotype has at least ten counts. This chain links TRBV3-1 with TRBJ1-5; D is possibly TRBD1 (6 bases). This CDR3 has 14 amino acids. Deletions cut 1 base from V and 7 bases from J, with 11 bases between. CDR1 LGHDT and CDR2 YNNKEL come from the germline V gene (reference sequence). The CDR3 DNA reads TGTGCCAGCAGCCAAGTGGGGGCTGGGCAGCCCCAGCATTTT. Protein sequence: CASSQVGAGQPQHF.

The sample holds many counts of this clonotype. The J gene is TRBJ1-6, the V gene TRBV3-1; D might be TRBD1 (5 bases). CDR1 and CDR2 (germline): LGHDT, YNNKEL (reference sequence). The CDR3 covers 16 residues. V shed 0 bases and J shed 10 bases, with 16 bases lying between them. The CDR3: CASSQEGGRRASPLHF. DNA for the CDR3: TGTGCCAGCAGCCAAGAGGGGGGAAGAAGGGCGTCACCCCTCCACTTT. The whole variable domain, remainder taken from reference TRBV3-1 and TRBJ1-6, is DTAVSQTPKYLVTQMGNDKSIKCEQNLGHDTMYWYKQDSKKFLKIMFSYNNKELIINETVPNRFSPKSPDKAHLNLHINSLELGDSAVYFCASSQEGGRRASPLHFGNGTRLTVT.

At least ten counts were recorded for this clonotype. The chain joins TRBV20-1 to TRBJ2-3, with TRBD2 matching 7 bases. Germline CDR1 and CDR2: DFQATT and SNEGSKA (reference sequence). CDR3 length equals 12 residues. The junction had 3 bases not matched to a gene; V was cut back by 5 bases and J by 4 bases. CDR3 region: CSALSGPDTQYF. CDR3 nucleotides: TGCAGTGCTCTTAGCGGGCCAGATACGCAGTATTTT.

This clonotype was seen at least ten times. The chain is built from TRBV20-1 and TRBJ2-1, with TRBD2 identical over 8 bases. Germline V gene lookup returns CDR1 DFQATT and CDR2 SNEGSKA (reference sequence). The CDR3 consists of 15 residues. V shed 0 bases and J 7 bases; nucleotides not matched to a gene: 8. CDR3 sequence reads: CSARDPGLATNEQFF. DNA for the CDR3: TGCAGTGCTAGAGATCCTGGACTAGCAACGAATGAGCAGTTCTTC.

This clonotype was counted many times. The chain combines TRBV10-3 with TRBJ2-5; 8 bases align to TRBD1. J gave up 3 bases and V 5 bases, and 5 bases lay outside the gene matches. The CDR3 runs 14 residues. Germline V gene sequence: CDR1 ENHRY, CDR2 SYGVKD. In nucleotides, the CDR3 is TGTGCCATCAGTCCGACAGGGGTGGAAGAGACCCAGTACTTC. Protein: CAISPTGVEETQYF.

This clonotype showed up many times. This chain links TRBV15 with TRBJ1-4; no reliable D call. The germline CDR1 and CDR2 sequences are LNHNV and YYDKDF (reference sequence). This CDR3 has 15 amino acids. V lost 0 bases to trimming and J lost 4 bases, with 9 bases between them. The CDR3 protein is CATSRDGKINEKLFF. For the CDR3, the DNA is TGTGCCACCAGCAGAGATGGGAAAATTAATGAAAAACTGTTTTTT.

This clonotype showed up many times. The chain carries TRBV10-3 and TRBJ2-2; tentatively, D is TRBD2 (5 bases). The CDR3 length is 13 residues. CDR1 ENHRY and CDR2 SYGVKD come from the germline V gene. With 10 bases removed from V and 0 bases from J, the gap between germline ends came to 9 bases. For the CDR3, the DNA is TGTGCCAGCACTAGGACGAACACCGGGGAGCTGTTTTTT. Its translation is CASTRTNTGELFF.

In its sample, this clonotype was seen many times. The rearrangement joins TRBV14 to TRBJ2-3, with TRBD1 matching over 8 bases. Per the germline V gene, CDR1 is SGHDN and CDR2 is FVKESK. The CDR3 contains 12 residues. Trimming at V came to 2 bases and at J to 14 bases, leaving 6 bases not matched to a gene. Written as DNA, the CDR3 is TGTGCCAGCAGCCAATCCCAGGGGGCACGGTATTTT. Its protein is CASSQSQGARYF.

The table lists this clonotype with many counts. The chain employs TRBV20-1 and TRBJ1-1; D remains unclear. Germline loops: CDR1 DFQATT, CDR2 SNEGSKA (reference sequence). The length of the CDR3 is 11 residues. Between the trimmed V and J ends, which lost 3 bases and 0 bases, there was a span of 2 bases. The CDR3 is CSASMNTEAFF. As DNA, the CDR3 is TGCAGTGCTAGCATGAACACTGAAGCTTTCTTT.

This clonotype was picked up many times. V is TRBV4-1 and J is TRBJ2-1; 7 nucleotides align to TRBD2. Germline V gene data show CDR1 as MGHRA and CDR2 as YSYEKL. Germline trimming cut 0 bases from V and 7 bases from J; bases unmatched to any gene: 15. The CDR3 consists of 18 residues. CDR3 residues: CASSQDRERGHYTNEQFF. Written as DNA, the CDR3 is TGCGCCAGCAGCCAAGATCGGGAGCGGGGCCATTACACAAATGAGCAGTTCTTC.

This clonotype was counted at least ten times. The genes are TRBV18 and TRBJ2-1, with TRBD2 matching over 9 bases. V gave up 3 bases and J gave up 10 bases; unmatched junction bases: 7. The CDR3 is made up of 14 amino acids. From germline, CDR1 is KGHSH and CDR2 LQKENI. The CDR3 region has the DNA TGTGCCAGCTCACCCCCAGCGGGAGGCTCAGAGCAGTTCTTC. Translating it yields CASSPPAGGSEQFF.

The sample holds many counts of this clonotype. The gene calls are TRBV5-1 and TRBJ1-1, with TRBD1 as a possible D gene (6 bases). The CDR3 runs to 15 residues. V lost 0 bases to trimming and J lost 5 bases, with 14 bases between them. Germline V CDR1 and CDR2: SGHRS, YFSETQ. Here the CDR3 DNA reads TGCGCCAGCAGCTTGGGGGTCGGGGGGCGAACTGAAGCTTTCTTT. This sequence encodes CASSLGVGGRTEAFF.

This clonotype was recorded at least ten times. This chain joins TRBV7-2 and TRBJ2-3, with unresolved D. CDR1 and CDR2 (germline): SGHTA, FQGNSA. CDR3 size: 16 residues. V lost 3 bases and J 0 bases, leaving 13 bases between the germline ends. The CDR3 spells CASSFLSRASTDTQYF. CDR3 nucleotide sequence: TGTGCCAGCAGCTTCCTTAGCCGCGCTAGCACAGATACGCAGTATTTT. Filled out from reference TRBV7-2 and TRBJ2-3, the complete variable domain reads GAGVSQSPSNKVTEKGKDVELRCDPISGHTALYWYRQSLGQGLEFLIYFQGNSAPDKSGLPSDRFSAERTGGSVSTLTIQRTQQEDSAVYLCASSFLSRASTDTQYFGPGTRLTVL.

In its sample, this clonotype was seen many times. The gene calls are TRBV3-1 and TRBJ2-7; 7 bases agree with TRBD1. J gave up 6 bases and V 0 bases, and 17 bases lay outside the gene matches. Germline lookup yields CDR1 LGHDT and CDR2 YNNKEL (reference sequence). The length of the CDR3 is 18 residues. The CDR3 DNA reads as TGTGCCAGCAGCCAAGATCTTCATTCAGGGACAGATGGAGGCGAGCAGTACTTC. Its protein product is CASSQDLHSGTDGGEQYF.

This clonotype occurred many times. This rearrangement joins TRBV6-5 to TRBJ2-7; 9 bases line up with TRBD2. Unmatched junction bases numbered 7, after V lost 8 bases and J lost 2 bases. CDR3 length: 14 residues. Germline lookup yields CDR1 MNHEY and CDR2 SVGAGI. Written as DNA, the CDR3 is TGTGCCAGCGGGGTAGCGGGGGATACCTACGAGCAGTACTTC. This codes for CASGVAGDTYEQYF.

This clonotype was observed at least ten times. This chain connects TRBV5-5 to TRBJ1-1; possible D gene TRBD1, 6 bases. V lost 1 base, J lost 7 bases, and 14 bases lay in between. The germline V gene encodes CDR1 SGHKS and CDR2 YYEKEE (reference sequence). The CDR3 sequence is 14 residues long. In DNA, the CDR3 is TGTGCCAGCAGCTTGTTACAGGGATGGGTTGAAGCTTTCTTT. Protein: CASSLLQGWVEAFF.

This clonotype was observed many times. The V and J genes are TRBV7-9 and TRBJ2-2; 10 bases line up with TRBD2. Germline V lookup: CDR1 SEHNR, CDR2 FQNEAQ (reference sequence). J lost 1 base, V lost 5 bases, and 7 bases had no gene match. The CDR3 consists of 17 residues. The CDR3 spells CASSITTSGENTGELFF. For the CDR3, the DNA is TGTGCCAGCAGCATTACAACTAGCGGGGAGAACACCGGGGAGCTGTTTTTT.